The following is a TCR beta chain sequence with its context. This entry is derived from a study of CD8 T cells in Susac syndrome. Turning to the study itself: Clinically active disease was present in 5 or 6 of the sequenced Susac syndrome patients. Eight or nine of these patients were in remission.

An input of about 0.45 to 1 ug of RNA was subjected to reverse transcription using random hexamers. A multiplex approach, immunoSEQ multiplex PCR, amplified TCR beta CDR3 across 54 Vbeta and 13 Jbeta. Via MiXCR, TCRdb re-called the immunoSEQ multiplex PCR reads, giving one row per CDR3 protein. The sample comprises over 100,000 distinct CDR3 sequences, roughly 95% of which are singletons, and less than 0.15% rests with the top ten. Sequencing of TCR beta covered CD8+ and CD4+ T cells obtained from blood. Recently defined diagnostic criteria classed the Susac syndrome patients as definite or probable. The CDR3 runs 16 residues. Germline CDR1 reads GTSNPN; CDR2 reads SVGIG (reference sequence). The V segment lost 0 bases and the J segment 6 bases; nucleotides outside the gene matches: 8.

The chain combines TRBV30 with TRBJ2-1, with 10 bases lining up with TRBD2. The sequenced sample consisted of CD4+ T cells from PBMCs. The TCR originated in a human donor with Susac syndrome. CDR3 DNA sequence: TGTGCCTGGAGTGTCCCTCTAGCGGGAGCTCTCAATGAGCAGTTCTTC. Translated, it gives CAWSVPLAGALNEQFF.